What follows are 32 T cell receptor beta chains derived from one specimen sequenced in a study of shared clonotypes between healthy human individuals. TCRdb keeps only in-frame clones here, not all; method: immunoSEQ multiplex PCR. The sample records some 2 million clones, 85% to 95% being singletons. The sequenced sample consisted of naive CD4+ T cells sorted from blood. Regarding subset: CD45RA+ positively selected. Receptor source: a man aged 18 to 29 in good health.

The rearrangement uses TRBV19 and TRBJ1-6; D might be TRBD1 (6 bases). The CDR3 spans 17 residues. CDR1 is LNHDA and CDR2 is SQIVND in the germline V gene (reference sequence). Between the trimmed V and J ends, which lost 5 bases and 0 bases, there was a span of 14 bases. The CDR3 region has the DNA TGTGCCAGTAGTGCCTCACAGGGAAGCTCCTATAATTCACCCCTCCACTTT. The encoded protein is CASSASQGSSYNSPLHF.

This chain's CDR3 is CASSPQGQGNTEAFF. The CDR3 coding sequence is TGTGCCAGCAGCCCTCAAGGACAGGGGAACACTGAAGCTTTCTTT. This chain connects TRBV11-2 to TRBJ1-1; 8 bases match TRBD1. J lost 1 base, V lost 5 bases, and 6 bases had no gene match. CDR3 length: 15 residues. From germline, CDR1 is SGHAT and CDR2 FQNNGV.

This chain connects TRBV6-5 to TRBJ2-5; 8 nucleotides line up with TRBD1. The J call may be in error: the DNA end matches TRBJ2-7 better. CDR3 length: 15 residues. Germline values: CDR1 MNHEY, CDR2 SVGAGI. The DNA of the CDR3 is TGTGCCATCAGAGCCGGGACAGGCTTTTCTTACGAGCAGTACTTC. Amino acid sequence: CAIRAGTGFSYEQYF.

The rearrangement joins TRBV1 to TRBJ2-7; the D segment call TRBD2 is taken from the table without a DNA check. TRBV1 is described as a pseudogene. The CDR3 has 15 amino acids. The CDR3 loop reads CTSSQDLGRTYEQYF. The CDR3 DNA reads as TGCACCAGCAGCCAAGATCTCGGGAGGACCTACGAGCAGTACTTC.

The rearrangement joins TRBV30 to TRBJ2-3; 7 nucleotides align to TRBD2. With V trimmed by 5 bases and J by 4 bases, 12 bases remained unmatched. The CDR3 consists of 15 residues. The germline CDR1 and CDR2 sequences are GTSNPN and SVGIG (reference sequence). The CDR3 loop reads CAWGSGGSGPDTQYF. CDR3 coding DNA: TGTGCCTGGGGGTCCGGCGGGAGTGGCCCAGATACGCAGTATTTT.

CDR3 residues: CASSPSPTSSTHEQYF. The CDR3 nucleotides are TGTGCCAGCAGCCCGTCCCCCACTTCCTCCACCCACGAGCAGTACTTC. The J gene is TRBJ2-7, the V gene TRBV5-4; D remains ambiguous. Germline-derived CDR1 and CDR2 are SGHNT and YYREEE (reference sequence). Trimming shortened V by 4 bases and J by 5 bases, and 22 bases separated the two germline ends. The CDR3 consists of 16 residues.

The chain is built from TRBV29-1 and TRBJ1-2; D gene uncertain. The germline CDR1 and CDR2 sequences are SQVTM and ANQGSEA. The germline V and J ends were trimmed by 4 bases and 2 bases, with 8 bases remaining between them. The CDR3 consists of 12 residues. The CDR3 nucleotides read TGCAGCGTTGGTGATAACAACTATGGCTACACCTTC. Its translation is CSVGDNNYGYTF.

A word on this clone: One junction end does not reproduce the germline sequence, and a read error may be involved. The rearrangement joins TRBV11-2 to TRBJ2-7, with unresolved D. The CDR3 runs 18 residues. Germline CDR1 is SGHAT and CDR2 is FQNNGV. For the CDR3, the DNA is TGTGCCAGCACCTTACAGATGGGCTTAGTTGGGCATTTCTACGAGCAGTACTTC. Its protein is CASTLQMGLVGHFYEQYF.

The chain carries TRBV6-6 and TRBJ2-5; 7 bases are a match to TRBD1. The germline V gene encodes CDR1 MNHNY and CDR2 SVGAGI (reference sequence). V shed 4 bases and J 5 bases; nucleotides not matched to a gene: 4. The CDR3 consists of 13 residues. The CDR3 is CASSSGGAETQYF. The CDR3 coding sequence is TGTGCCAGCAGTTCAGGGGGAGCGGAGACCCAGTACTTC.

The CDR3 spells CSVSLDRFYGYTF. The CDR3 DNA reads as TGCAGCGTTTCATTGGACAGGTTCTATGGCTACACCTTC. The chain employs TRBV29-1 and TRBJ1-2; 7 bases map to TRBD1. Per the germline V gene, CDR1 is SQVTM and CDR2 is ANQGSEA. The CDR3 has 13 amino acids. The V segment lost 5 bases and the J segment 4 bases; nucleotides outside the gene matches: 7.

The chain uses TRBV6-5 and TRBJ2-2, with D possibly being TRBD1 or TRBD2 (5 bases each). CDR1 MNHEY and CDR2 SVGAGI come from the germline V gene. Between the trimmed V and J ends, which lost 0 bases and 6 bases, there was a span of 11 bases. CDR3 size: 15 residues. CDR3 in amino acids: CASSYSGVPAGELFF. CDR3 coding DNA: TGTGCCAGCAGTTACTCGGGGGTACCGGCCGGGGAGCTGTTTTTT.

This clone was recorded once. This chain joins TRBV5-1 and TRBJ2-2; 8 bases map to TRBD1. V lost 3 bases to trimming and J lost 2 bases; unmatched junction nucleotides: 3. Per germline, CDR1 SGHRS and CDR2 YFSETQ. CDR3 size: 15 residues. The CDR3 DNA is TGCGCCAGCAGCTGGACAGGGCCCAACACCGGGGAGCTGTTTTTT. Translating gives CASSWTGPNTGELFF.

The chain links TRBV9 to TRBJ2-1; tentative D call: TRBD1 (6 bases). V shed 4 bases and J shed 0 bases, with 11 bases lying between them. This CDR3 is built from 15 residues. Germline assignment: CDR1 SGDLS and CDR2 YYNGEE. This CDR3 is CASSPQDSSYNEQFF. For the CDR3, the DNA is TGTGCCAGCAGCCCTCAGGACAGCTCCTACAATGAGCAGTTCTTC.

The V call is TRBV7-9, the J call TRBJ2-7; D uncertain. The CDR3 runs to 14 residues. V shed 1 base and J shed 0 bases, with 7 bases lying between them. CDR1 and CDR2 (germline): SEHNR, FQNEAQ (reference sequence). CDR3 bases: TGTGCCAGCAGCTTAGTCCCAGACTCCTACGAGCAGTACTTC. Its translation is CASSLVPDSYEQYF.

The chain couples TRBV5-1 to TRBJ2-2; D unclear. This CDR3 comprises 13 residues. Trimming removed 0 bases from V and 7 bases from J, with 7 bases in between. CDR1 SGHRS and CDR2 YFSETQ come from the germline V gene. The chain's CDR3 is CASSLAVSGELFF. The CDR3 nucleotides are TGCGCCAGCAGCTTGGCCGTAAGCGGGGAGCTGTTTTTT.

J is TRBJ2-7 and V is TRBV11-1, with 8 bases matching TRBD1. With 8 bases clipped from V and 2 bases from J, the junction kept 8 bases outside the gene matches. The CDR3 runs to 14 residues. Germline V gene lookup returns CDR1 SGHAT and CDR2 FQDESV (reference sequence). The CDR3 DNA reads as TGTGCCAGCCCAGTGGGACAGGACACCTACGAGCAGTACTTC. Translated: CASPVGQDTYEQYF.

This clone has a single count. This sequence joins TRBV9 and TRBJ1-2, with D perhaps matching TRBD1 (5 bases). Trimming left V 4 bases short and J 3 bases short, with 19 bases between. The CDR3 sequence is 16 residues long. Germline CDR1 and CDR2: SGDLS and YYNGEE. CDR3 loop: CASSPSIQASYYGYTF. The CDR3 DNA sequence: TGTGCCAGCAGCCCCTCTATACAGGCTTCCTACTATGGCTACACCTTC.

V is TRBV6-6 and J is TRBJ2-7; no clear D. Germline CDR1 reads MNHNY; CDR2 reads SVGAGI (reference sequence). CDR3 length equals 13 residues. With 0 bases removed from V and 9 bases from J, the gap between germline ends came to 12 bases. The DNA of the CDR3 is TGTGCCAGCAGTTACTCAGTCGGGTTCCCGCAGTACTTC. Its protein is CASSYSVGFPQYF.

This chain connects TRBV4-3 to TRBJ2-1; no firm D call. The germline gives CDR1 LGHNA, CDR2 YSLEER. Trimming cost V 0 bases and J 11 bases, with 11 bases left between them. This CDR3 has 13 residues. The CDR3 nucleotides read TGCGCCAGCAGCCAAGATCCGGGCACCCAGCAGTTCTTC. Amino acids: CASSQDPGTQQFF.

The chain carries TRBV30 and TRBJ2-3; 11 bases match TRBD2. This CDR3 comprises 14 residues. Unmatched junction bases numbered 4, after V lost 2 bases and J lost 6 bases. Germline V gene data show CDR1 as GTSNPN and CDR2 as SVGIG (reference sequence). The CDR3 sequence is CAWSTSGGWDTQYF. CDR3 bases: TGTGCCTGGAGTACTAGCGGGGGCTGGGATACGCAGTATTTT.

The chain carries TRBV5-1 and TRBJ1-2; a weak D match, TRBD1 (6 bases). Trimming removed 4 bases at V and 0 bases at J, with 16 bases between. The CDR3 sequence is 16 residues long. The V gene's germline CDR1 is SGHRS and CDR2 YFSETQ. CDR3 DNA sequence: TGCGCCAGCAGCACCGGCCGGGACAAAGCTAACTATGGCTACACCTTC. Amino acids: CASSTGRDKANYGYTF.

For the CDR3, the DNA is TGCAGCGCCTTAGCGGTACAAGAGACCCAGTACTTC. Protein sequence: CSALAVQETQYF. The chain carries TRBV29-1 and TRBJ2-5, with D perhaps TRBD2 (6 bases). The CDR3 has 12 residues. V was pared by 7 bases and J by 2 bases, with 11 bases between. CDR1 SQVTM and CDR2 ANQGSEA come from the germline V gene.

This clone was observed once. The chain recombines TRBV10-3 with TRBJ2-7, with 7 positions matching TRBD1. CDR3 length equals 15 residues. Germline CDR1 and CDR2: ENHRY and SYGVKD. Unmatched junction bases numbered 7, after V lost 3 bases and J lost 2 bases. CDR3 protein: CAISDQWQGAYEQYF. The CDR3 nucleotides are TGTGCCATCAGTGATCAATGGCAGGGGGCCTACGAGCAGTACTTC.

Written as DNA, the CDR3 is TGTGCCAGCAGCACGGGCCTGATGGGGAATTCACCCCTCCACTTT. Protein product: CASSTGLMGNSPLHF. The chain joins TRBV13 to TRBJ1-6; no clear D. Trimming shortened V by 5 bases and J by 7 bases, and 15 bases separated the two germline ends. The CDR3 extends over 15 amino acids. Germline V gives CDR1 PRHDT, CDR2 FYEKMQ (reference sequence).

The chain combines TRBV6-5 with TRBJ2-7; 9 positions match TRBD2. The V gene end was trimmed by 0 bases and the J gene end by 4 bases; junction bases not matched to a gene: 7. From germline, CDR1 is MNHEY and CDR2 SVGAGI. The CDR3 runs 16 residues. As DNA, the CDR3 is TGTGCCAGCAGTTACTCGTCTAGCGGGGTGGGGTACGAGCAGTACTTC. This encodes CASSYSSSGVGYEQYF.

The chain employs TRBV10-3 and TRBJ2-5; TRBD1 agrees at 7 bases. The germline V gene encodes CDR1 ENHRY and CDR2 SYGVKD. This CDR3 has 13 residues. The V segment lost 10 bases and the J segment 3 bases; nucleotides outside the gene matches: 8. CDR3 sequence: CATSVGGEETQYF. Written as DNA, the CDR3 is TGTGCCACCTCGGTAGGGGGCGAAGAGACCCAGTACTTC.

The V gene is TRBV20-1, the J gene TRBJ2-7; D ambiguous. Trimming pared 6 bases from V and 9 bases from J, leaving 15 bases between. Germline CDR1 is DFQATT and CDR2 is SNEGSKA (reference sequence). The CDR3 spans 11 residues. CDR3: CSANLPGGQYF. The CDR3 DNA follows: TGCAGTGCGAATCTCCCCGGCGGGCAGTACTTC.

The chain links TRBV7-9 to TRBJ2-3, with 8 bases fitting TRBD2. CDR1 is SEHNR and CDR2 is FQNEAQ in the germline V gene (reference sequence). The CDR3 runs 16 residues. Trimming at V came to 4 bases and at J to 2 bases, leaving 8 bases not matched to a gene. In DNA, the CDR3 is TGTGCCAGCAGCTCCGGAGCGGGGGAAACCACAGATACGCAGTATTTT. This encodes CASSSGAGETTDTQYF.

On this clone itself: Within the sample, other DNA sequences also encode this same CDR3. The V and J genes are TRBV11-3 and TRBJ2-5; no reliable D call. Germline V gene sequence: CDR1 SGHNT, CDR2 YENEEA. Trimming took 1 base from V and 5 from J, leaving 8 bases between them. CDR3 length: 13 amino acids. The CDR3 DNA sequence: TGTGCCAGCAGCTTAGGAGTAAAGGAGACCCAGTACTTC. Translation: CASSLGVKETQYF.

This clone has just one count. The chain is built from TRBV7-2 and TRBJ2-1; D possibly corresponds to TRBD2 (6 bases). Trimming stripped 4 bases from V and 1 base from J, with 14 bases between. Per the germline V gene, CDR1 is SGHTA and CDR2 is FQGNSA. The CDR3 has 16 residues. CDR3 region: CASSSIAVGSYNEQFF. In DNA form, the CDR3 reads TGTGCCAGCAGCTCGATAGCGGTTGGATCCTACAATGAGCAGTTCTTC.

Regarding this clone: Other nucleotide sequences from this sample produce the same CDR3. This chain uses TRBV18 with TRBJ2-6, with 7 nucleotides matching TRBD1. CDR1 is KGHSH and CDR2 is LQKENI in the germline V gene. Losses at the gene ends were 1 base for V and 0 bases for J; bases not matched to a gene: 0. The CDR3 is made up of 16 amino acids. CDR3 protein: CASSPQGASGANVLTF. The CDR3, as DNA: TGTGCCAGCTCACCACAGGGGGCCTCTGGGGCCAACGTCCTGACTTTC. Full variable domain (rest looked up from reference TRBV18 and TRBJ2-6): NAGVMQNPRHLVRRRGQEARLRCSPMKGHSHVYWYRQLPEEGLKFMVYLQKENIIDESGMPKERFSAEFPKEGPSILRIQQVVRGDSAAYFCASSPQGASGANVLTFGAGSRLTVL.

V and J are TRBV7-2 and TRBJ1-1; a weak D match, TRBD1 (6 bases). This CDR3 is built from 14 residues. The V gene's germline CDR1 is SGHTA and CDR2 FQGNSA. Trimming removed 5 bases at V and 7 bases at J, with 17 bases between. DNA for the CDR3: TGTGCCAGCAGCCCCATGGGGGCCGGGAATGAAGCTTTCTTT. This codes for CASSPMGAGNEAFF.